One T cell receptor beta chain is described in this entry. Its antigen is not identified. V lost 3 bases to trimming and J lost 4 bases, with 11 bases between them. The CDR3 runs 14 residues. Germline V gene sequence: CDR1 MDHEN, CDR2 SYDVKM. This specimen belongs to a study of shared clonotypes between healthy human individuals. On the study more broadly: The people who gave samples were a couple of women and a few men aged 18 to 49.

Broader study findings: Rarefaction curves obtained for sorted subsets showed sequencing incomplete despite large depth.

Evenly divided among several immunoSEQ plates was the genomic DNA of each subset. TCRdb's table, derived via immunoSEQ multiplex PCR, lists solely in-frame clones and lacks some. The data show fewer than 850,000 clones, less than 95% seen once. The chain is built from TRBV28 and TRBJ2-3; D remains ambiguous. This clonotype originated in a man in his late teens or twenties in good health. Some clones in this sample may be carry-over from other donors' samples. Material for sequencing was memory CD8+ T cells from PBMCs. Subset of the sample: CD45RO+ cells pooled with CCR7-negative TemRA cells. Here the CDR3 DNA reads TGTGCCAGCAGTTTTGGCAGCGCAGCAGATACGCAGTATTTT. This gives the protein CASSFGSAADTQYF. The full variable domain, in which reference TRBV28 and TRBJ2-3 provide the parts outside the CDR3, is DVKVTQSSRYLVKRTGEKVFLECVQDMDHENMFWYRQDPGLGLRLIYFSYDVKMKEKGDIPEGYSVSREKKERFSLILESASTNQTSMYLCASSFGSAADTQYFGPGTRLTVL.